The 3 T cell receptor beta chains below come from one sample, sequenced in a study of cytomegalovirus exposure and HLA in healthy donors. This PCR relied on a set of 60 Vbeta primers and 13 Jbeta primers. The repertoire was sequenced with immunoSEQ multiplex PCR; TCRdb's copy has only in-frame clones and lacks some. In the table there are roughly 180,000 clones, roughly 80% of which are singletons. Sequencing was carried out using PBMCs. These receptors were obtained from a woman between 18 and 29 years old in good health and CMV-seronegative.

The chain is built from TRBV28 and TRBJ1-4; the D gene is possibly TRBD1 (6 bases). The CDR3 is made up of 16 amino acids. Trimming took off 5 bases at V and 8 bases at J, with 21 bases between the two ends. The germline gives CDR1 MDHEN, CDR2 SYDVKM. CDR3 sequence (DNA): TGTGCCAGCAGTGGCCCACCCAGAAGGGGGGGGGAAAAACTGTTTTTT. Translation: CASSGPPRRGGEKLFF.

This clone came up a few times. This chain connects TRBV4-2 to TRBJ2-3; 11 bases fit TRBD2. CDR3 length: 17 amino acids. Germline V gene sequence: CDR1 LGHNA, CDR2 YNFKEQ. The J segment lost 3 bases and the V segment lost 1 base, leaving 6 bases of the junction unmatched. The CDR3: CASSQVATSGKTDTQYF. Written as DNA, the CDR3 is TGTGCCAGCAGCCAAGTGGCGACTAGCGGGAAGACAGATACGCAGTATTTT.

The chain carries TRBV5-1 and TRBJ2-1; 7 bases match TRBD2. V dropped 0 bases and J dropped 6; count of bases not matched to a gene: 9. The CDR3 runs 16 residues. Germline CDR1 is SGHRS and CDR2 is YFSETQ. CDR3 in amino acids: CASSLAVAGPTNEQFF. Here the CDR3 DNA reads TGCGCCAGCAGCTTGGCCGTAGCGGGTCCCACCAATGAGCAGTTCTTC.